The present entry profiles one T cell receptor (beta chain) with its context. The data stem from a study of blood T cell repertoires in COVID-19. Overall study: Acute-phase and convalescent COVID-19 samples originated in the United States, Italy and Spain. T cells, B-cell-depleted T cells, or PBMCs supplied cDNA or gDNA.

As processed by the authors: Reference gene primer amplification gave nucleated cell count estimates. Repertoires were generated with immunoSEQ multiplex PCR, while TCRdb's copy carries only in-frame clones and drops some. That table supplies the V and J calls and clone size; D and trimming were determined from the DNA. The profile shows under 110,000 clones, around 94% of them singletons. V was pared by 7 bases and J by 7 bases, with 7 bases of the junction left unmatched. The CDR3 loop spans 13 amino acids. This sequence originates from a man in his forties or fifties with active COVID-19. Material for sequencing was peripheral blood. The chain has TRBV12-3 or TRBV12-4 and TRBJ2-7; the match to TRBD1 covers 10 bases. The CDR3 loop reads CASNGQGVGEQYF. The DNA for the CDR3 is TGTGCCAGCAATGGACAGGGGGTGGGGGAGCAGTACTTC.